This TCR beta chain stems from a study of blood T cell repertoires in COVID-19. Recruitment covered roughly 22 US areas and drew participants whose ages spanned roughly 18 to 89 years. Cohort allocation depended upon clinical history that participants reported. For recovered donors of Cohort 3, there were two negative PCRs, clearance, or symptom resolution. Under the authors' procedure: How many nucleated cells were present was estimated from reference gene primer amplification. Generated by immunoSEQ multiplex PCR, the TCRdb table keeps only in-frame clones and is missing some. V and J calls and clone size come straight from that table; D and trimming were deduced from the DNA. Here the sample spans approximately 300,000 clones, about nine tenths being singletons. Points on this clone: This same CDR3 is encoded by further DNA sequences in the sample.

Specimen: PBMCs or T cells enriched from blood (not recorded which). The TCR comes from a man between 60 and 75 years old who had recovered from COVID-19.

In DNA, the CDR3 is TGTGCCAGCAGTTACTCAGGGGGCTCCTACGAGCAGTACTTC. Its protein product is CASSYSGGSYEQYF. The V and J genes are TRBV6-5 and TRBJ2-7; D is perhaps TRBD1 (6 bases). Germline V gene sequence: CDR1 MNHEY, CDR2 SVGAGI. This CDR3 contains 14 residues. V lost 0 bases and J 0 bases, leaving 6 bases between the germline ends.